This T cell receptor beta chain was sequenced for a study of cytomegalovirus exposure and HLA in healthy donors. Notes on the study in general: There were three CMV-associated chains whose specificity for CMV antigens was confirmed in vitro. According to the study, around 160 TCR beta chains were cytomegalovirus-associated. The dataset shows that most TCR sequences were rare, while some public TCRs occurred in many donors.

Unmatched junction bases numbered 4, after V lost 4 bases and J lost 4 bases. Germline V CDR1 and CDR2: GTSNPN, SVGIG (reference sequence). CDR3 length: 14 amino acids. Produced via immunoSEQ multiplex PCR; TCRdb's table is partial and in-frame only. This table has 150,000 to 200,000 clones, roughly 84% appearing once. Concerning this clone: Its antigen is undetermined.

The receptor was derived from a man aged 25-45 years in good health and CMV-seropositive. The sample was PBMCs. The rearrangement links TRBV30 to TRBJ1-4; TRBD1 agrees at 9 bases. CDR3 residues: CAWTGTGINEKLFF. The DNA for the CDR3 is TGTGCCTGGACCGGGACAGGGATTAATGAAAAACTGTTTTTT.